Described below is a single TCR beta chain sequence and its context. Its antigen is currently unknown. A much larger clonotype is one base distant, so this may be a read error. Priming with a constant-region primer yielded TCR beta cDNA from 400 to 500 ng total RNA. Slightly modified ARM-PCR with three nested multiplex PCR rounds yielded TCR beta libraries. Primers for the first two PCR rounds were TRBV1-TRBV30 forward primers and a C-beta reverse primer (approximately 9 cycles per round). TCRdb re-called the multiplex PCR reads through MiXCR, storing one row per CDR3 protein. Here the sample spans 95,000 to 150,000 distinct CDR3 sequences, 55% to 65% being singletons. Co-extraction yielded RNA and DNA from 20-30 mg of unsorted bulk tissue. Every patient in the cohort had a primary liver carcinoma. That carcinoma was treated by surgical resection. This sample was taken from a study of tumor-infiltrating lymphocytes in primary liver carcinoma.

Findings of the study overall: About 8-25% of top clones, no more, were shared by all five regions.

Per the germline V gene, CDR1 is SQVTM and CDR2 is ANQGSEA. The CDR3 is 11 amino acids. Sequenced input: liver tumor tissue from sampling region 1. The subset denotes: tumor region T1, superior pole. The rearrangement joins TRBV29-1 to TRBJ2-3; 11 bases agree with TRBD2. The origin of this receptor is a woman aged 55-70 years with primary liver carcinoma and hepatitis B virus infection. CDR3: CSATRTSGLEF. As DNA, the CDR3 is TGCAGCGCTACCCGGACTAGCGGGTTGGAATTT.